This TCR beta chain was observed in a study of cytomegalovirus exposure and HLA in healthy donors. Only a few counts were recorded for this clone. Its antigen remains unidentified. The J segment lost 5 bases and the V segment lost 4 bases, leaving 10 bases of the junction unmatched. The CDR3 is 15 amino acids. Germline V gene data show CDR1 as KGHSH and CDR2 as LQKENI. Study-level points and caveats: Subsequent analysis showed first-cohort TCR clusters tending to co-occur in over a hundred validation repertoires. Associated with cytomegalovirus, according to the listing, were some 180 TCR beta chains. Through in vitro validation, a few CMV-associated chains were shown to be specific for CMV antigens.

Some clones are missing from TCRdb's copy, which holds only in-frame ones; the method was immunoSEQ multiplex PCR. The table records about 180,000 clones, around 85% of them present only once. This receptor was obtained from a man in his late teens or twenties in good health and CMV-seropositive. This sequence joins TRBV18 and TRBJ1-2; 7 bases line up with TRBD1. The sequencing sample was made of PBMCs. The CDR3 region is CASSLGTAESYGYTF. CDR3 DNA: TGTGCCAGCTCACTCGGGACAGCTGAATCTTATGGCTACACCTTC.